These T cell receptor beta chains were read from a single sample in a study of Graves' ophthalmopathy and Graves' hyperthyroidism. TCRdb itself ran the multiplex PCR reads through MiXCR, one entry per CDR3 protein. The table has fewer than 350,000 distinct CDR3 sequences, roughly 15% seen once. Sequencing was done on a sample of peripheral blood. Receptors were obtained from an adult man with Graves' ophthalmopathy. The CDR3 runs from the conserved cysteine through the conserved F or W. The order of the fields is D gene, J gene, V gene, CDR3 protein. D genes are given only for firm matches.

TRBD1	TRBJ2-2	TRBV24-1	CATSENRQGRLTGELFF
NA	TRBJ1-2	TRBV6-5	CASSYLSRRGGHGYTF
NA	TRBJ1-1	TRBV6-2/TRBV6-3	CATTDSPNTEAFF
NA	TRBJ2-4	TRBV2	CASRRDSRGKNIQYF
NA	TRBJ2-6	TRBV7-9	CASSLIGAGANVLTF
NA	TRBJ1-2	TRBV20-1	CSARGGPSGSGYTF
NA	TRBJ1-3	TRBV7-9	CASSHQGSGNTIYF
NA	TRBJ2-5	TRBV11-2	CASSWGETQYF
TRBD1	TRBJ1-6	TRBV7-9	CATHPGTGSSYNSPLHF
TRBD1	TRBJ2-2	TRBV10-3	CAPMGQGSETGELFF
NA	TRBJ1-1	TRBV12-3/TRBV12-4	CASSLGTGGTKTEAFF
NA	TRBJ1-1	TRBV6-1	CASIDQGKSVPEAFF
TRBD2	TRBJ2-7	TRBV6-1	CARPAWGGCPSYEQYF
TRBD2	TRBJ2-5	TRBV20-1	CSGESSRLAEETQYF
NA	TRBJ1-1	TRBV2	CASSSGKSNTEAFF
NA	TRBJ1-6	TRBV19	CASRIRGERSPLHF
NA	TRBJ1-1	TRBV24-1	CATSDAGRGGTEAFF
NA	TRBJ2-7	TRBV6-4	CASSRRRTGGESSSEQYF
NA	TRBJ2-7	TRBV11-2	CASSEPHDGRYEQYF
NA	TRBJ1-5	TRBV6-1	CASSDRANQPQHF
TRBD1	TRBJ1-5	TRBV5-1	CASSRTGADNQPQHF
NA	TRBJ2-7	TRBV6-1	CASKMTSEQYF
NA	TRBJ1-6	TRBV7-2	CASSLVGRDNSPLHF
NA	TRBJ2-7	TRBV15	CATSRGSLYEQYF
NA	TRBJ2-2	TRBV2	CASNMNTGELFF
NA	TRBJ1-5	TRBV4-1	CASSQDVGGGPAPQHF
TRBD1	TRBJ2-7	TRBV15	CATGTGRYYEQYF
NA	TRBJ2-2	TRBV28	CASSLPNTGELFF
NA	TRBJ2-2	TRBV6-5	CASRIFGQGFTGELFF
TRBD2	TRBJ2-2	TRBV5-1	CASSLGGLAGPGELFF
NA	TRBJ2-5	TRBV7-3	CASSERGGGPGETQYF
NA	TRBJ1-6	TRBV3-1	CASSPSDRPGNSPLHF
NA	TRBJ2-5	TRBV6-1	CASSDSGGETQYF